This T cell receptor (beta chain) came from a study of T cell repertoires in cytomegalovirus infection. Study findings and constraints: Identification of carriers of CMV plus the relevant HLA was performed using cumulative public TCR beta family frequency.

The V end was cut by 2 bases, the J end by 7 bases, with 11 bases between. From germline, CDR1 is MNHNS and CDR2 SASEGT. The CDR3 spans 13 residues. The sample holds a few counts of this clonotype. Its antigen is as yet unknown. TCRdb re-called the reads with MiXCR, one entry per CDR3 protein. There are roughly 860,000 distinct CDR3 sequences in the sample; less than 35% occur only once, and over 10% lies in the top ten. This sequence joins TRBV6-1 and TRBJ1-1; no reliable D call. The source material was cultured CD8+ T cells from PBMCs, sampled from culture after CMV antigen stimulation. The origin of this receptor is a human donor in good health (CMV status not recorded). Some clones in this sample may be carry-over from other donors' samples. CDR3 in DNA: TGTGCCAGCAGTGAAAACAGTCTTAATGAAGCTTTCTTT. It is translated as CASSENSLNEAFF.